These 5 T cell receptor beta chains were all obtained from the same sample, sequenced in a study of control samples from healthy donors and cancer patients. Assay: immunoSEQ multiplex PCR; the TCRdb copy retains only in-frame clones and omits some. The sample includes around 110,000 clones, 88% seen only once; the top ten take 2% to 2.5%. Sample: blood. The source of these receptors is a woman aged 70-85 years in good health.

The rearrangement joins TRBV11-2 to TRBJ1-5; possibly TRBD1 for D (5 bases). Trimming cost V 5 bases and J 4 bases, with 12 bases left between them. This CDR3 has 14 residues. Per the germline V gene, CDR1 is SGHAT and CDR2 is FQNNGV. This CDR3 is CASSPGVGNQPQHF. CDR3 sequence (DNA): TGTGCCAGCAGCCCGGGGGTGGGGAATCAGCCCCAGCATTTT. Full variable domain (remainder filled in from reference TRBV11-2 and TRBJ1-5): EAGVAQSPRYKIIEKRQSVAFWCNPISGHATLYWYQQILGQGPKLLIQFQNNGVVDDSQLPKDRFSAERLKGVDSTLKIQPAKLEDSAVYLCASSPGVGNQPQHFGDGTRLSIL.

This sequence joins TRBV6-4 and TRBJ2-2, with D unresolved. The CDR3 spans 12 residues. CDR1 is MRHNA and CDR2 is SNTAGT in the germline V gene. V lost 6 bases and J 8 bases, leaving 10 bases between the germline ends. The DNA of the CDR3 is TGTGCCAGCAGCGGTGTCGGTGGGGAGCTGTTTTTT. Protein: CASSGVGGELFF.

This chain connects TRBV3-1 (or the pseudogene TRBV3-2) to TRBJ1-1; the D gene is possibly TRBD1 (5 bases). The V and J ends lost 7 bases and 4 bases respectively, with 13 bases between them. Germline lookup yields CDR1 LGHDT and CDR2 YNNKEL (reference sequence). The CDR3 consists of 13 residues. The CDR3 protein is CASTPWGSTEAFF. The CDR3 coding sequence is TGTGCCAGCACCCCATGGGGGAGCACTGAAGCTTTCTTT.

J is TRBJ2-3 and V is TRBV2; 10 nucleotides agree with TRBD2. Per the germline V gene, CDR1 is SNHLY and CDR2 is FYNNEI. After removal of 5 bases from V and 1 base from J, the junction contained 3 bases not matched to a gene. This CDR3 comprises 15 residues. The CDR3 DNA reads as TGTGCCAGCAGTTCCGGGACTAGCGGCACAGATACGCAGTATTTT. Its translation: CASSSGTSGTDTQYF.

The chain has TRBV24-1 and TRBJ2-4, with D possibly TRBD1 on 5 matching bases. CDR1 is KGHDR and CDR2 is SFDVKD in the germline V gene. V was trimmed by 6 bases and J by 0 bases, leaving 23 bases between them. The CDR3 spans 19 residues. CDR3 residues: CATSSPIGTGRLAKNIQYF. The DNA of the CDR3 is TGTGCCACCAGTTCACCCATCGGAACAGGCAGACTAGCCAAAAACATTCAGTACTTC.